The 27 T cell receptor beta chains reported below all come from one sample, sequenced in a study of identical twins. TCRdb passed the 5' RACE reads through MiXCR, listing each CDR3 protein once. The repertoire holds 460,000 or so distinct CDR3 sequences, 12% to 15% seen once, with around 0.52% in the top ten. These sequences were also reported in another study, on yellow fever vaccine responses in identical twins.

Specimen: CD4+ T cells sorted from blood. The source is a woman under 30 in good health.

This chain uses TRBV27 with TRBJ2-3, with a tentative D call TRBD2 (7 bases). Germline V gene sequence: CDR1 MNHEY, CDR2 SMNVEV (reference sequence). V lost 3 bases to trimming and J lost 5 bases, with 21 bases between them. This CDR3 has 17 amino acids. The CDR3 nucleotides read TGTGCCAGCAGTTTCCGCTCCTCCGGCGGGGGCAGAGATACGCAGTATTTT. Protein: CASSFRSSGGGRDTQYF.

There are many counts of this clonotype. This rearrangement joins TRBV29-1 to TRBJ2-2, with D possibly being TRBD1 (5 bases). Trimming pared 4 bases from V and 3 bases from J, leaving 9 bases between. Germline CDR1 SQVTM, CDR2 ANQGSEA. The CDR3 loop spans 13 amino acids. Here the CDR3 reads CSVAQVDTGELFF. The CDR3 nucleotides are TGCAGCGTTGCACAGGTAGACACCGGGGAGCTGTTTTTT.

CDR3 region: CASSLQPGQGAYEQYF. The CDR3 DNA reads TGCGCCAGCAGCTTACAACCGGGACAGGGGGCTTACGAGCAGTACTTC. The gene calls are TRBV5-1 and TRBJ2-7; 12 bases line up with TRBD1. Per the germline V gene, CDR1 is SGHRS and CDR2 is YFSETQ. The CDR3 spans 16 residues. The junction had 7 bases not matched to a gene; V was cut back by 2 bases and J by 4 bases.

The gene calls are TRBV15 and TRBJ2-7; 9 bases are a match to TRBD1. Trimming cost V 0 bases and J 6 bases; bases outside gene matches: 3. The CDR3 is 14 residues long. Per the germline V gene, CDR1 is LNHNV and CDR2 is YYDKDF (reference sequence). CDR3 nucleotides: TGTGCCACCAGCAGAGATCGACAGGGGGTCGAGCAGTACTTC. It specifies CATSRDRQGVEQYF.

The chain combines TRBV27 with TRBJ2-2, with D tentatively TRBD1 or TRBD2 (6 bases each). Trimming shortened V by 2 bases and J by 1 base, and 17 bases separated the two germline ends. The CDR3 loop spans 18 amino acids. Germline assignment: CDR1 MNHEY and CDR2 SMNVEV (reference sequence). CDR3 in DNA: TGTGCCAGCAGTTTAAGGTCGGGGGCCAGGGTGAACACCGGGGAGCTGTTTTTT. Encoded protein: CASSLRSGARVNTGELFF.

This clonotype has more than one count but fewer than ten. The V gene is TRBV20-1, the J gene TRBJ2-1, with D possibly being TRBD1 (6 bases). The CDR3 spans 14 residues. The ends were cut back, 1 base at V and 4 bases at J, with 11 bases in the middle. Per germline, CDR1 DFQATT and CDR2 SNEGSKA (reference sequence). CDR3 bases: TGCAGTGCTAGAGCAGGGGCGATGTACAATGAGCAGTTCTTC. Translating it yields CSARAGAMYNEQFF.

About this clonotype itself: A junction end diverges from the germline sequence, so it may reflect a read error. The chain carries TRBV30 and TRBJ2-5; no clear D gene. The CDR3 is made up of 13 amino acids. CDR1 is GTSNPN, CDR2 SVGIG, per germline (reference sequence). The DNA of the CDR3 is TGTTCCTGGAGTGATTCTCGACAAGAGACCCAGTACTTC. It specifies CSWSDSRQETQYF.

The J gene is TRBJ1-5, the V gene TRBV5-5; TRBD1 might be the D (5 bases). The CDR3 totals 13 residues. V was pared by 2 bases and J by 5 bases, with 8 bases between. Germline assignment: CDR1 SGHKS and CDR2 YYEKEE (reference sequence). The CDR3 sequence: CASSFLGDQPQHF. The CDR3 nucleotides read TGTGCCAGCAGCTTTCTGGGGGATCAGCCCCAGCATTTT.

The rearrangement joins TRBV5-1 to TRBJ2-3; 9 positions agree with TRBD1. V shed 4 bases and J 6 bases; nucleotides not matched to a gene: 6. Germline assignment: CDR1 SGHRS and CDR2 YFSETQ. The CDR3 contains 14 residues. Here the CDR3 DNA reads TGCGCCAGCAGCCCCCGACAGGGGGATGATACGCAGTATTTT. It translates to CASSPRQGDDTQYF.

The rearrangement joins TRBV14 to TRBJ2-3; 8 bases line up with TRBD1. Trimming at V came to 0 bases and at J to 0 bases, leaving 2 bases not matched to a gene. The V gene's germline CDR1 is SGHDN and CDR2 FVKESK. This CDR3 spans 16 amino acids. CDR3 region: CASSQETGASTDTQYF. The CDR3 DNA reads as TGTGCCAGCAGCCAAGAGACAGGGGCTAGCACAGATACGCAGTATTTT.

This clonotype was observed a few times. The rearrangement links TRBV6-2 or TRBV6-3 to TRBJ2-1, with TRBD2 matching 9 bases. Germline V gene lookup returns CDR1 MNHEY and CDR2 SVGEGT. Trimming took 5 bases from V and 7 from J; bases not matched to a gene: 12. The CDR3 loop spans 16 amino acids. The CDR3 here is CASSPTGLAGFNEQFF. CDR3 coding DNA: TGTGCCAGCAGTCCGACGGGGCTAGCGGGATTTAATGAGCAGTTCTTC.

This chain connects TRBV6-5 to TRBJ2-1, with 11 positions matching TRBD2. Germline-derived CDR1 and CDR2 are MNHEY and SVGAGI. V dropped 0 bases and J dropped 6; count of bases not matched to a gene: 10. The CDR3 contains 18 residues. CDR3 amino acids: CASSYSPILAGALNEQFF. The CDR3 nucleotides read TGTGCCAGCAGTTACTCTCCTATACTAGCGGGGGCCCTCAATGAGCAGTTCTTC.

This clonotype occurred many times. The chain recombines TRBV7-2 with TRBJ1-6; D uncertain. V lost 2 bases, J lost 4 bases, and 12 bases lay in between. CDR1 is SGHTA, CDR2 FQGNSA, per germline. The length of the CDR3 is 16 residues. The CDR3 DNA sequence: TGTGCCAGCAGCTTATACAAGACCTCTTATAATTCACCCCTCCACTTT. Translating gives CASSLYKTSYNSPLHF.

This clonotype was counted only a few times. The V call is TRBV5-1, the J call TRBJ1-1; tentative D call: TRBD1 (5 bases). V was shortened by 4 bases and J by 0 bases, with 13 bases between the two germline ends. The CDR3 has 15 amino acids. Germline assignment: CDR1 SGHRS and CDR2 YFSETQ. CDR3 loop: CASSPGHGMNTEAFF. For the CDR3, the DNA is TGCGCCAGCAGCCCCGGACACGGTATGAACACTGAAGCTTTCTTT.

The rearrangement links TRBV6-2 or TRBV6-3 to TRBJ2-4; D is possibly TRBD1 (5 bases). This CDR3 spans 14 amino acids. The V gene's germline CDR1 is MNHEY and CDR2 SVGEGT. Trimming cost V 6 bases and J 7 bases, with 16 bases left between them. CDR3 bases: TGTGCCAGCAGACCTTTACAGGTGATGAACATTCAGTACTTC. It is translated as CASRPLQVMNIQYF.

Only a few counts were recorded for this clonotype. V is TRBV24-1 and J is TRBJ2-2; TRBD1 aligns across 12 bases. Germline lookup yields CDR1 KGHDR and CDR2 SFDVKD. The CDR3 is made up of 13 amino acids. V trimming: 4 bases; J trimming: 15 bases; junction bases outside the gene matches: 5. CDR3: CATSEWDRGLMFF. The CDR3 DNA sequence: TGTGCCACCAGTGAATGGGACAGGGGGCTAATGTTTTTT.

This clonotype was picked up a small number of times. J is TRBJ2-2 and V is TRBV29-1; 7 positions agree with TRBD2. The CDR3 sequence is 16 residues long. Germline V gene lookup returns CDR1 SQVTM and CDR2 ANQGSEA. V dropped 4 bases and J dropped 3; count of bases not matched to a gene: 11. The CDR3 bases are TGCAGCGTTGCCGGGGCCGGGACTAAAGACACCGGGGAGCTGTTTTTT. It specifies CSVAGAGTKDTGELFF.

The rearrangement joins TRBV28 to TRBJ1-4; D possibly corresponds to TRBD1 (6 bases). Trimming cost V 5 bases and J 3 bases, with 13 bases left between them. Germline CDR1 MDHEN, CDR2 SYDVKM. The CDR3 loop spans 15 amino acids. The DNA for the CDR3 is TGTGCCAGCAGTCCTCAGGGGAAATCTAATGAAAAACTGTTTTTT. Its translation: CASSPQGKSNEKLFF. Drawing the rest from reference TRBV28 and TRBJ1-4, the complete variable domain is DVKVTQSSRYLVKRTGEKVFLECVQDMDHENMFWYRQDPGLGLRLIYFSYDVKMKEKGDIPEGYSVSREKKERFSLILESASTNQTSMYLCASSPQGKSNEKLFFGSGTQLSVL.

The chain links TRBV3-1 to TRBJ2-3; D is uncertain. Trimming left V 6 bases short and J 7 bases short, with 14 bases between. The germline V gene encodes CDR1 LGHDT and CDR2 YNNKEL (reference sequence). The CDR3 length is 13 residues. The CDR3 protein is CASSRPLGNTQYF. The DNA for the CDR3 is TGTGCCAGCAGTCGACCCCTAGGGAATACGCAGTATTTT.

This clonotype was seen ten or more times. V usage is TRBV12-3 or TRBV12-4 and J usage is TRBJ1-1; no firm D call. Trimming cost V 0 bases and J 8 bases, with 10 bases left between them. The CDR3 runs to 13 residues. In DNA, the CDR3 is TGTGCCAGCAGTTTAGCGCTAGAAAGAGAAGCTTTCTTT. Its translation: CASSLALEREAFF.

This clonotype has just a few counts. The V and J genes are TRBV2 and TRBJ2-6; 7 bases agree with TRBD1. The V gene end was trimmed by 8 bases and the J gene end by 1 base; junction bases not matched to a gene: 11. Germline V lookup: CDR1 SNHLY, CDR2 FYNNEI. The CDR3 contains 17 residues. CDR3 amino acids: CASQTGRGKSGANVLTF. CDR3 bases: TGTGCCAGCCAAACGGGCAGGGGGAAATCTGGGGCCAACGTCCTGACTTTC.

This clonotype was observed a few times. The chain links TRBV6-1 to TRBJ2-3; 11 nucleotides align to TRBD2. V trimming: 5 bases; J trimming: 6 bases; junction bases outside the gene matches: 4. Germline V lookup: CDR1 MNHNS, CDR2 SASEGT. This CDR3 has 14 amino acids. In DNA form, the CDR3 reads TGTGCCAGCAGTATAGCGGGGGGGCATGATACGCAGTATTTT. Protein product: CASSIAGGHDTQYF.

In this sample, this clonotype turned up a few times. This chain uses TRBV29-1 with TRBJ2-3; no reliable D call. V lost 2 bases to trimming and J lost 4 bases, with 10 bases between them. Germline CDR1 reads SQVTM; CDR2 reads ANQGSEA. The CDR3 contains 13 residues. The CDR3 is CSVEKGSADTQYF. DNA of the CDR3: TGCAGCGTTGAAAAAGGTTCGGCAGATACGCAGTATTTT.

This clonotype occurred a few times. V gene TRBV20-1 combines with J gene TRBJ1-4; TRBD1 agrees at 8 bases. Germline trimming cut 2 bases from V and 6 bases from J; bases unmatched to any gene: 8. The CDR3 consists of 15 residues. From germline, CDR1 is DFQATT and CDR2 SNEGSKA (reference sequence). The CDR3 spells CSARQTDRAYEKLFF. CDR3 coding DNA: TGCAGTGCTAGACAGACGGACAGGGCCTATGAAAAACTGTTTTTT.

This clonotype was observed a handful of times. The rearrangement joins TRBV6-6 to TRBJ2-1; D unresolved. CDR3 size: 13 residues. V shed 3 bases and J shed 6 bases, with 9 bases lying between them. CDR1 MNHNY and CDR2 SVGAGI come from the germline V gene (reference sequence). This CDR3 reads CASSYLVFNEQFF. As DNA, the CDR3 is TGTGCCAGCAGTTATCTAGTGTTCAATGAGCAGTTCTTC.

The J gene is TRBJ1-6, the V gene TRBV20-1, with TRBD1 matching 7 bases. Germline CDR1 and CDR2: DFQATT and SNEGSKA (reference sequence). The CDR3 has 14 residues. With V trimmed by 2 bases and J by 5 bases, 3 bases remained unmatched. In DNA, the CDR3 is TGCAGTGCTAGAACGGGACAGAATAATTCACCCCTCCACTTT. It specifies CSARTGQNNSPLHF.

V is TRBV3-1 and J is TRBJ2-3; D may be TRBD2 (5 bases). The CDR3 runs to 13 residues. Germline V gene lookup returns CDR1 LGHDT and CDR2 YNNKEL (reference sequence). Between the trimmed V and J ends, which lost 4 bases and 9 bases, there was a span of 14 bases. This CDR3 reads CASSPDYSGTQYF. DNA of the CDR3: TGTGCCAGCAGCCCTGACTACTCGGGGACGCAGTATTTT.